This entry lists 13 T cell receptor beta chains sequenced from one sample in a study of CD8 T cells in ankylosing spondylitis. TCRdb recomputed calls from the 5' RACE reads with MiXCR, one row per CDR3 protein. The sample has approximately 220,000 distinct CDR3 sequences; more than 25% are singletons. Sequencing was carried out using blood, either unsorted or a sorted T cell fraction (not recorded which). Receptors were obtained from a male donor with ankylosing spondylitis or in good health (not recorded which).

This clonotype was detected ten times or more. V gene TRBV18 combines with J gene TRBJ1-5; no clear D. The CDR3 length is 13 residues. Germline V gene sequence: CDR1 KGHSH, CDR2 LQKENI. Trimming left V 6 bases short and J 5 bases short, with 11 bases between. This CDR3 reads CASSPQRDQPQHF. CDR3 sequence (DNA): TGTGCCAGCTCCCCTCAGAGAGATCAGCCCCAGCATTTT.

With regard to this clonotype: The junction departs from germline at one end; a sequencing error may be responsible. The chain recombines TRBV5-1 with TRBJ1-6; D unclear. The CDR3 has 14 amino acids. Germline CDR1 reads SGHRS; CDR2 reads YFSETQ. CDR3 in DNA: TGCGCCAGCAGCCCCGGTGGCGTCAATTCGCCCCTCCACTTT. Protein product: CASSPGGVNSPLHF.

This clonotype was seen at least ten times. The chain has TRBV12-1 and TRBJ2-1; TRBD1 is the table's D call, not checked against the DNA. TRBV12-1 is tagged as a pseudogene. The CDR3 spans 16 residues. CDR3 sequence (DNA): TGTGCCAGCAGCTTGGAGGGGGCCAGCTCCTACAATGAGCAGTTCTTC. Residues: CASSLEGASSYNEQFF.

This clonotype has more than one count but fewer than ten. The chain recombines TRBV15 with TRBJ2-1, with D perhaps matching TRBD2 (6 bases). Trimming shortened V by 4 bases and J by 3 bases, and 19 bases separated the two germline ends. CDR1 is LNHNV, CDR2 YYDKDF, per germline (reference sequence). CDR3 length: 17 amino acids. Here the CDR3 reads CATSTQTGTQDYNEQFF. CDR3 nucleotide sequence: TGTGCCACCAGCACCCAAACCGGGACTCAAGACTACAATGAGCAGTTCTTC.

The chain is built from TRBV6-1 and TRBJ2-1; 13 bases align to TRBD2. The trim removed 7 bases at V and 7 bases at J, leaving 10 bases unmatched. Germline V gene lookup returns CDR1 MNHNS and CDR2 SASEGT. The CDR3 is 16 residues long. In DNA form, the CDR3 reads TGTGCCAGCATCAGACTAGCGGGAGGCCACTTAAATGAGCAGTTCTTC. Translating it yields CASIRLAGGHLNEQFF.

This clonotype was detected ten times or more. V is TRBV5-1 and J is TRBJ2-4, with D perhaps TRBD1 (6 bases). Germline V CDR1 and CDR2: SGHRS, YFSETQ. The V end was cut by 5 bases, the J end by 3 bases, with 12 bases between. This CDR3 contains 14 residues. CDR3 sequence (DNA): TGCGCCAGCAGGTCGGACAGTCACAAAAACATTCAGTACTTC. It translates to CASRSDSHKNIQYF.

This clonotype was seen at least ten times. V is TRBV4-1 and J is TRBJ2-7; D might be TRBD2 (6 bases). The CDR3 runs to 13 residues. CDR1 and CDR2 from the germline V gene are MGHRA and YSYEKL. V lost 0 bases and J lost 7, with 10 bases in between. CDR3 nucleotides: TGCGCCAGCAGCCAAGATACGGGGAGGGAGCAGTACTTC. Translated, it gives CASSQDTGREQYF.

The chain is built from TRBV20-1 and TRBJ2-3; TRBD2 matches at 7 bases. Unmatched junction bases numbered 9, after V lost 1 base and J lost 2 bases. This CDR3 is built from 16 residues. In germline, CDR1 is DFQATT, CDR2 SNEGSKA (reference sequence). The CDR3 here is CSARGARGGYTDTQYF. CDR3 bases: TGCAGTGCTAGAGGAGCGCGCGGGGGTTACACAGATACGCAGTATTTT.

This clonotype was recorded at least ten times. V usage is TRBV27 and J usage is TRBJ1-6, with D perhaps TRBD1 (5 bases). Germline V lookup: CDR1 MNHEY, CDR2 SMNVEV (reference sequence). This CDR3 has 14 amino acids. V was shortened by 6 bases and J by 5 bases, with 11 bases between the two germline ends. CDR3 nucleotide sequence: TGTGCCAGCAGGGTACAGGCTGATAATTCACCCCTCCACTTT. It yields the protein CASRVQADNSPLHF.

The chain recombines TRBV3-1 with TRBJ2-1; D remains ambiguous. CDR3 length: 15 residues. V was cut by 1 base and J by 5 bases, with 12 bases left in between. CDR1 and CDR2 from the germline V gene are LGHDT and YNNKEL (reference sequence). Here the CDR3 reads CASSQGPLRDNEQFF. CDR3 DNA: TGTGCCAGCAGCCAAGGACCGCTACGAGACAATGAGCAGTTCTTC.

This clonotype showed up many times. The V and J genes are TRBV5-1 and TRBJ2-3, with 7 bases fitting TRBD2. This CDR3 is built from 14 residues. Germline CDR1 is SGHRS and CDR2 is YFSETQ. Trimming cost V 3 bases and J 1 base; bases outside gene matches: 2. The CDR3 nucleotides are TGCGCCAGCAGCTACAGCGGGGGCACAGATACGCAGTATTTT. It is translated as CASSYSGGTDTQYF.

At least ten counts were recorded for this clonotype. V usage is TRBV6-2 or TRBV6-3 and J usage is TRBJ2-3; TRBD2 matches at 8 bases. The CDR3 covers 18 residues. The V and J ends lost 2 bases and 4 bases, in that order; junction bases with no gene match: 14. Per the germline V gene, CDR1 is MNHEY and CDR2 is SVGEGT. The CDR3 sequence: CASSYPLGSGSNSDTQYF. Written as DNA, the CDR3 is TGTGCCAGCAGTTACCCCCTCGGGAGCGGGAGCAACTCAGATACGCAGTATTTT.

The table lists this clonotype with a count of one. The chain carries TRBV4-2 and TRBJ2-7, with 8 bases aligning to TRBD2. V lost 0 bases and J lost 7; bases outside the gene matches: 11. The CDR3 totals 16 residues. The V gene's germline CDR1 is LGHNA and CDR2 YNFKEQ. The CDR3 is CASSQETGTSPYEQYF. In DNA, the CDR3 is TGTGCCAGCAGCCAAGAAACCGGGACTAGTCCGTATGAGCAGTACTTC.